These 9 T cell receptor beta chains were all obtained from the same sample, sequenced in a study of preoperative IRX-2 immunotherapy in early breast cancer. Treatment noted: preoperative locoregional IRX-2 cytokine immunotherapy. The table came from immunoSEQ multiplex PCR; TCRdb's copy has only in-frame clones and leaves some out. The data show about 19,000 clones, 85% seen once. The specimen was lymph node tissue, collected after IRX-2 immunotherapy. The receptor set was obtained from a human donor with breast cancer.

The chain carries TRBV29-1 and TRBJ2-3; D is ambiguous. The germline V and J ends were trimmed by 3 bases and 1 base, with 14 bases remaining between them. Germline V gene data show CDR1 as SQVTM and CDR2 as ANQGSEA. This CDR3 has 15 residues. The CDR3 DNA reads TGCAGCGTTGAGGGTGGATCGGCAGGCACAGATACGCAGTATTTT. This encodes CSVEGGSAGTDTQYF.

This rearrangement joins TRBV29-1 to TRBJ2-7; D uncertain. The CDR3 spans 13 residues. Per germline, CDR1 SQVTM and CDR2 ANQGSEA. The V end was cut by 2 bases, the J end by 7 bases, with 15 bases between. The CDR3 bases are TGCAGCGTTGAAACCGGAGCTGGAAGGGAGCAGTACTTC. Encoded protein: CSVETGAGREQYF.

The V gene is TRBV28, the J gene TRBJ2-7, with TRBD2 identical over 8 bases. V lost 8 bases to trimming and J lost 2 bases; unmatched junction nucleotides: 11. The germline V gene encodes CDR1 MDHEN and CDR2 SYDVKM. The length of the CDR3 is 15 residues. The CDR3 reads CASASSGQHTYEQYF. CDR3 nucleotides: TGTGCCAGCGCCTCTAGCGGGCAACACACCTACGAGCAGTACTTC.

The CDR3 DNA sequence: TGTGCCTGGGGAACCGGGACAGGGGTACGTGGCTACACCTTC. It encodes CAWGTGTGVRGYTF. The rearrangement joins TRBV30 to TRBJ1-2, with 10 bases aligning to TRBD1. V lost 5 bases to trimming and J lost 7 bases; unmatched junction nucleotides: 10. The germline V gene has CDR1 GTSNPN and CDR2 SVGIG (reference sequence). The CDR3 length is 14 residues.

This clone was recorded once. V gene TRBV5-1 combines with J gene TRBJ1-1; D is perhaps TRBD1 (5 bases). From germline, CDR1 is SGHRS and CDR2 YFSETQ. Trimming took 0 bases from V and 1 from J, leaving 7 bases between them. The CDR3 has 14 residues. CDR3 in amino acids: CASSLARENTEAFF. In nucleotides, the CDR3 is TGCGCCAGCAGCTTGGCCAGGGAGAACACTGAAGCTTTCTTT. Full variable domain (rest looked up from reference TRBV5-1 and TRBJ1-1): KAGVTQTPRYLIKTRGQQVTLSCSPISGHRSVSWYQQTPGQGLQFLFEYFSETQRNKGNFPGRFSGRQFSNSRSEMNVSTLELGDSALYLCASSLARENTEAFFGQGTRLTVV.

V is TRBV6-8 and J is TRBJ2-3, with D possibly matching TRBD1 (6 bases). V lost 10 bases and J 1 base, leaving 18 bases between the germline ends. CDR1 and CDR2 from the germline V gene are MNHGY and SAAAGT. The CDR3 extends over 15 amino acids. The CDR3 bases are TGTGCCATCAGGGAACCAGGGGCGGGCACAGATACGCAGTATTTT. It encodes CAIREPGAGTDTQYF.

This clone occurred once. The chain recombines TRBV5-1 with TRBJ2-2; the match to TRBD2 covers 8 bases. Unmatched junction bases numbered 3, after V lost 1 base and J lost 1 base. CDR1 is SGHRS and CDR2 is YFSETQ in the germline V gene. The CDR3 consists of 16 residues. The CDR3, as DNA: TGCGCCAGCAGCTTGTACCTAGCGGGGAACACCGGGGAGCTGTTTTTT. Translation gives CASSLYLAGNTGELFF.

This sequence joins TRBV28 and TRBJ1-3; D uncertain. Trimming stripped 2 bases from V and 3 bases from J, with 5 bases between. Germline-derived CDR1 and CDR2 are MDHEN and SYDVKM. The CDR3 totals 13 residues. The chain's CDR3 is CASSLANGNTIYF. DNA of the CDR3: TGTGCCAGCAGTTTAGCGAATGGAAACACCATATATTTT.

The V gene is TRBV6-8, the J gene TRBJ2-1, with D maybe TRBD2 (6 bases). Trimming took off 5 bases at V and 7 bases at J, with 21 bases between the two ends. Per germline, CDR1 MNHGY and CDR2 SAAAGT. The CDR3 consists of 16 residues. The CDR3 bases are TGTGCCAGCAGTAAACGCGGAGGGGCCGGGTCGAATGAGCAGTTCTTC. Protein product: CASSKRGGAGSNEQFF.